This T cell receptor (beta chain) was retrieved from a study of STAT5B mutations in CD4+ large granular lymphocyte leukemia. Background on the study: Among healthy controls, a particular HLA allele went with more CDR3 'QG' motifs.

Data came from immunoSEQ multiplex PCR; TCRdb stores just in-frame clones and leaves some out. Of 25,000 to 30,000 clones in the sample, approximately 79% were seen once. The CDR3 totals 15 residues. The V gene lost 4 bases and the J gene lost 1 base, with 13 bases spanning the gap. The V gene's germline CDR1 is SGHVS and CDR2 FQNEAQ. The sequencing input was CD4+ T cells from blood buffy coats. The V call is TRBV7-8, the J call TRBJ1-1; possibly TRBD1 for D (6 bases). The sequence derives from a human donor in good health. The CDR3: CASSWVGGANTEAFF. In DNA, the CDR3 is TGTGCCAGCAGCTGGGTGGGGGGGGCGAACACTGAAGCTTTCTTT.